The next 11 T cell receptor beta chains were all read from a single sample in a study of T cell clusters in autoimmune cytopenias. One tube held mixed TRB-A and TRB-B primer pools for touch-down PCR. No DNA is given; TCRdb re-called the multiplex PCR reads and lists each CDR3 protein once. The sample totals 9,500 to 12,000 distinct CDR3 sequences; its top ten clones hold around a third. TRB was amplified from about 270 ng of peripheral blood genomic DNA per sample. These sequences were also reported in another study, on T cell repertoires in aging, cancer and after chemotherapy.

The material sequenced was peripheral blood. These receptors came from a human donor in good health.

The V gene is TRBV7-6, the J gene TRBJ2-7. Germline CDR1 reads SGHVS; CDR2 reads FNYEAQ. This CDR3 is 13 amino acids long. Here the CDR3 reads CASSLRPLNEQYF.

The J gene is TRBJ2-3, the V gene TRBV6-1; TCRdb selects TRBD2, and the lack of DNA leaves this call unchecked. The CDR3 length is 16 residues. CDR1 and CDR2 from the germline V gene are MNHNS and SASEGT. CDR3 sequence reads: CASSEVSGISTDTQYF.

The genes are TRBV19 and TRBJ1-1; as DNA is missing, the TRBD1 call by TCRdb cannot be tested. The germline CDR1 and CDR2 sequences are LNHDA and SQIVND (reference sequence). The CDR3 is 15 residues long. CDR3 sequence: CASSIGGGSGTEAFF.

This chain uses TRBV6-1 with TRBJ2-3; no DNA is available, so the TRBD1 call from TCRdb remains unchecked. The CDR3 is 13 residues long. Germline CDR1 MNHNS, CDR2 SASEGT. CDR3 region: CGVTGGRSDTQYF.

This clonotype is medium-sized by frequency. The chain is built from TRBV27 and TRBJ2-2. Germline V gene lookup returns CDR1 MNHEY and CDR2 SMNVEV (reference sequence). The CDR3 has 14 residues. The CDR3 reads CASSLSELTGELFF.

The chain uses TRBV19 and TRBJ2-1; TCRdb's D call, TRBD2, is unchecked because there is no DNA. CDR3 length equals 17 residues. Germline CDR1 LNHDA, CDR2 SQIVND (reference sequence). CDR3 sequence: CASSTILTSGGRNEQFF.

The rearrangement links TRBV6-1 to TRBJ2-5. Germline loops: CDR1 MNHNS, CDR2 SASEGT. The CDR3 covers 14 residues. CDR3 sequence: CASSEFVGWETQYF.

The CDR3 protein is CASSAGQAGTGELFF. This chain links TRBV27 with TRBJ2-2; the TCRdb call, TRBD1, lacks DNA for checking. The CDR3 runs to 15 residues. CDR1 MNHEY and CDR2 SMNVEV come from the germline V gene (reference sequence).

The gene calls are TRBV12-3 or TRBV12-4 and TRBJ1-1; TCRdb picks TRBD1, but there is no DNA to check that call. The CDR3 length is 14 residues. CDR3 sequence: CASSPGQLNTEAFF.

CDR3 sequence: CASSYSPVGGQETQYF. The V call is TRBV6-5, the J call TRBJ2-5; TCRdb calls TRBD1, which cannot be checked without DNA. This CDR3 is built from 16 residues. CDR1 and CDR2 (germline): MNHEY, SVGAGI.

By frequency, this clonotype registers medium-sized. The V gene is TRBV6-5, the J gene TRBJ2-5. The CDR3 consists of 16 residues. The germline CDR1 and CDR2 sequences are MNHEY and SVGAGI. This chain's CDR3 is CASSLYGVSASETQYF.